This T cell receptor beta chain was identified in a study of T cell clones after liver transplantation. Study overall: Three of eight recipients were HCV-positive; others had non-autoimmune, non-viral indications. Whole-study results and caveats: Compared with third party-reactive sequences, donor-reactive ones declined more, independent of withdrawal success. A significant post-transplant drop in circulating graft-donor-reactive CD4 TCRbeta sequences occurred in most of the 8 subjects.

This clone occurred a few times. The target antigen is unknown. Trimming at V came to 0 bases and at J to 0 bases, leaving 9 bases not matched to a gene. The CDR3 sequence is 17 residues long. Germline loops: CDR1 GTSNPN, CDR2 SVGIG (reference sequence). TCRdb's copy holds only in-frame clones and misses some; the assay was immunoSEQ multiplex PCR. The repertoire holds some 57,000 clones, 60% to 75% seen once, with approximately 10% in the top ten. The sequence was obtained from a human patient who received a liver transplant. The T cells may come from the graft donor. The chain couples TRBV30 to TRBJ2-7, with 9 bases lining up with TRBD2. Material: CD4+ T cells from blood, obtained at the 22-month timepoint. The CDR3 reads CAWSVTLAGHGSYEQYF. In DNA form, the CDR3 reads TGTGCCTGGAGTGTAACTCTAGCGGGGCACGGCTCCTACGAGCAGTACTTC.